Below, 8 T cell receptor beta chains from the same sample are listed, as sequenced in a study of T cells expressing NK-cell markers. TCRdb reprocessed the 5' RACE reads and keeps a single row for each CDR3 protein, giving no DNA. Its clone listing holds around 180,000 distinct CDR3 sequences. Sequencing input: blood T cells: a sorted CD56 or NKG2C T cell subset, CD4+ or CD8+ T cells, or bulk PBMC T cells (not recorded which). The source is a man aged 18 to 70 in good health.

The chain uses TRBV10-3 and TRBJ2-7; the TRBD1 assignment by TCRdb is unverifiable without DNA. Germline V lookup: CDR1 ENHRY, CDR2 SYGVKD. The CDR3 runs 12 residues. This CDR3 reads CAISPQGYEQYF.

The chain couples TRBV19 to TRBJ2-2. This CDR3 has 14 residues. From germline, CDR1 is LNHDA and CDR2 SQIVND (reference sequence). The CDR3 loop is CASSTLVGPGELFF.

The CDR3 is CASSSRASGGPSPDEQFF. The chain recombines TRBV21-1 with TRBJ2-1; TCRdb returns TRBD2, unconfirmable since there is no DNA. TRBV21-1 is an annotated pseudogene. The CDR3 consists of 18 residues.

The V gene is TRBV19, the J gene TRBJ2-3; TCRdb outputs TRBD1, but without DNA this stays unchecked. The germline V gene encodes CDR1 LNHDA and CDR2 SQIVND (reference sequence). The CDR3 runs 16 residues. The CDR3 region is CASSFLRDRGTDTQYF.

The CDR3 is CASSLSSGDYNEQFF. The rearrangement links TRBV7-8 to TRBJ2-1; TCRdb's D call, TRBD2, is unchecked because there is no DNA. Germline V CDR1 and CDR2: SGHVS, FQNEAQ. The CDR3 is made up of 15 amino acids.

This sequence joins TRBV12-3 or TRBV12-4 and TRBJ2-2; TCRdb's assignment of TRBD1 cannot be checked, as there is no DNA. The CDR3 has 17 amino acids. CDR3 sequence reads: CASRSLDGQGGTGELFF.

CDR3 region: CASRWGTSDSYEQYF. V and J are TRBV2 and TRBJ2-7; TCRdb picks TRBD2, but there is no DNA to check that call. Per germline, CDR1 SNHLY and CDR2 FYNNEI. The CDR3 is made up of 15 amino acids.

CDR3: CASSPPGGGGHSKKDTQYF. The gene calls are TRBV4-2 and TRBJ2-3; TCRdb designates TRBD2, a call that cannot be tested without DNA. The CDR3 has 19 residues. The germline CDR1 and CDR2 sequences are LGHNA and YNFKEQ.